This entry lists 29 T cell receptor beta chains sequenced from one sample in a study of identical twins. TCRdb analysed the 5' RACE reads with MiXCR anew, one entry per CDR3 protein. Of 200,000 to 300,000 distinct CDR3 sequences listed, roughly 7% were seen once; the top ten hold roughly 3.4%. These same records also appear under a second study, on yellow fever vaccine responses in identical twins.

The sample was memory (CD45RO+) T cells sorted from blood. The receptors shown here come from a woman under 30 in good health.

This clonotype was recorded at least ten times. The chain links TRBV6-1 to TRBJ1-2; D might be TRBD1 (6 bases). Germline V gives CDR1 MNHNS, CDR2 SASEGT. This CDR3 is built from 13 residues. The V gene lost 6 bases and the J gene lost 4 bases, with 12 bases spanning the gap. The CDR3 protein is CASRDRSFYGYTF. For the CDR3, the DNA is TGTGCCAGCAGAGACAGGTCTTTCTATGGCTACACCTTC.

This clonotype was seen a handful of times. The chain joins TRBV5-6 to TRBJ2-7, with TRBD2 matching 7 bases. The germline gives CDR1 SGHDT, CDR2 YYEEEE. The CDR3 is 13 amino acids. The junction had 7 bases not matched to a gene; V was cut back by 5 bases and J by 5 bases. Here the CDR3 reads CASSKGRDHEQYV. In nucleotides, the CDR3 is TGTGCCAGCAGTAAGGGGAGGGATCACGAGCAGTACGTC.

This clonotype has more than one count but fewer than ten. The J gene is TRBJ2-7, the V gene TRBV20-1; maybe TRBD1 (6 bases). Trimming left V 5 bases short and J 3 bases short, with 14 bases between. From germline, CDR1 is DFQATT and CDR2 SNEGSKA (reference sequence). This CDR3 contains 13 residues. CDR3: CSAHMAGVYEQYV. In DNA, the CDR3 is TGCAGTGCTCACATGGCAGGGGTCTACGAGCAGTACGTC.

In its sample, this clonotype was seen many times. This chain uses TRBV12-3 or TRBV12-4 with TRBJ1-1; D unresolved. This CDR3 region has 11 residues. Trimming stripped 5 bases from V and 8 bases from J, with 9 bases between. CDR3 bases: TGTGCCAGCAGTGCCGGGCCCGAAGCTTTCTTT. Protein sequence: CASSAGPEAFF.

The chain carries TRBV7-6 and TRBJ2-5; perhaps TRBD1 as D (8 bases). Trimming left V 5 bases short and J 4 bases short, with 20 bases between. Germline CDR1 SGHVS, CDR2 FNYEAQ. This CDR3 spans 16 amino acids. As DNA, the CDR3 is TGTGCCAGCAGCATGACCGGACAGGGAGGGCGAGAGACCCAGTACTTC. Translated: CASSMTGQGGRETQYF.

V is TRBV4-2 and J is TRBJ2-2; 7 bases line up with TRBD2. Trimming took 2 bases from V and 0 from J; bases not matched to a gene: 15. The CDR3 sequence is 20 residues long. Germline loops: CDR1 LGHNA, CDR2 YNFKEQ. DNA for the CDR3: TGTGCCAGCAGCCAAAGTCGGAGTCTAGCGGTAATCGCGAACACCGGGGAGCTGTTTTTT. Translated, it gives CASSQSRSLAVIANTGELFF.

This clonotype was detected a few times. The chain uses TRBV11-3 and TRBJ1-2, with 8 bases that match TRBD1. The CDR3 totals 15 residues. Losses at the gene ends were 3 bases for V and 1 base for J; bases not matched to a gene: 4. Germline CDR1 reads SGHNT; CDR2 reads YENEEA. DNA of the CDR3: TGTGCCAGCAGCTTTGGGACAGGCCTTAACTATGGCTACACCTTC. Translated: CASSFGTGLNYGYTF.

Only a few counts were recorded for this clonotype. The chain carries TRBV4-1 and TRBJ2-7; the match to TRBD2 covers 10 bases. The CDR3 runs to 14 residues. Looked up from germline, CDR1 is MGHRA and CDR2 is YSYEKL. The trim removed 6 bases at V and 5 bases at J, leaving 7 bases unmatched. CDR3 sequence reads: CASRPGLATHEQYF. For the CDR3, the DNA is TGCGCCAGCAGACCGGGACTAGCGACCCACGAGCAGTACTTC.

The chain carries TRBV5-6 and TRBJ1-2, with 12 bases identical to TRBD1. The V gene's germline CDR1 is SGHDT and CDR2 YYEEEE. The CDR3 sequence is 15 residues long. Trimming removed 4 bases from V and 7 bases from J; junction bases left unmatched: 8. The CDR3 is CASSVGQGAGVGYTF. The CDR3 coding sequence is TGTGCCAGCAGCGTGGGACAGGGGGCTGGGGTTGGCTACACCTTC.

In its sample, this clonotype was seen a few times. The chain uses TRBV21-1 and TRBJ1-1; the D call TRBD1 from the table was never checked on the DNA. TRBV21-1 corresponds to a pseudogene. This CDR3 has 14 residues. Here the CDR3 DNA reads TGTGCCAGCAGTACCAGGGTCTTGAACACTGAAGCTTTCTTT. This sequence encodes CASSTRVLNTEAFF.

This clonotype was picked up many times. This chain links TRBV3-1 with TRBJ2-1; 7 nucleotides align to TRBD2. V dropped 3 bases and J dropped 7; count of bases not matched to a gene: 9. Germline V gene data show CDR1 as LGHDT and CDR2 as YNNKEL (reference sequence). The CDR3 sequence is 15 residues long. CDR3 in DNA: TGTGCCAGCAGCCATGGGGGGAGGGCTTTAAATGAGCAGTTCTTC. It is translated as CASSHGGRALNEQFF.

This clonotype was counted ten times or more. The chain recombines TRBV24-1 with TRBJ2-5; possibly TRBD1 for D (5 bases). Per the germline V gene, CDR1 is KGHDR and CDR2 is SFDVKD. The CDR3 has 16 amino acids. The ends were cut back, 4 bases at V and 5 bases at J, with 19 bases in the middle. CDR3 sequence: CATSDPDTKTKETQYF. CDR3 nucleotides: TGTGCCACCAGTGACCCGGACACAAAAACGAAGGAGACCCAGTACTTC.

This sequence joins TRBV5-1 and TRBJ2-3, with 12 bases that match TRBD2. The CDR3 sequence is 17 residues long. Germline CDR1 is SGHRS and CDR2 is YFSETQ. The ends lost 0 bases at V and 4 bases at J; junction bases unmatched: 6. The CDR3 loop reads CASSLASGRAGADTQYF. CDR3 in DNA: TGCGCCAGCAGCTTGGCTAGCGGGAGGGCCGGGGCAGATACGCAGTATTTT.

This clonotype has just a few counts. The rearrangement joins TRBV6-5 to TRBJ2-2; TRBD2 agrees at 12 bases. J gave up 7 bases and V 3 bases, and 12 bases lay outside the gene matches. The germline CDR1 and CDR2 sequences are MNHEY and SVGAGI. The CDR3 is 18 residues long. The CDR3 reads CASSYPAPSGGAVGELFF. CDR3 DNA sequence: TGTGCCAGCAGTTATCCCGCCCCTAGCGGGGGGGCGGTCGGGGAGCTGTTTTTT.

This clonotype was detected only a few times. The gene calls are TRBV7-2 and TRBJ2-7; TRBD1 matches 8 bases. CDR3 length: 13 amino acids. CDR1 and CDR2 from the germline V gene are SGHTA and FQGNSA. J lost 6 bases, V lost 5 bases, and 6 bases had no gene match. DNA of the CDR3: TGTGCCAGCAGCCCTAACAGGGGGTCCGAGCAGTACTTC. It translates to CASSPNRGSEQYF.

This clonotype was picked up a small number of times. The chain combines TRBV9 with TRBJ1-4; a possible D gene is TRBD1 (6 bases). Germline values: CDR1 SGDLS, CDR2 YYNGEE. This CDR3 is built from 16 residues. The V end lost 3 bases, the J end lost 8 bases, and 20 bases lay between the germline ends. The CDR3: CASSAGATGFGEKLFF. CDR3 nucleotides: TGTGCCAGCAGCGCCGGAGCTACAGGGTTTGGAGAAAAACTGTTTTTT.

This clonotype was found a few times. This chain uses TRBV28 with TRBJ1-1; D possibly corresponds to TRBD1 (6 bases). The CDR3 length is 13 residues. Germline V gives CDR1 MDHEN, CDR2 SYDVKM. V shed 3 bases and J shed 10 bases, with 15 bases lying between them. The CDR3 bases are TGTGCCAGCAGTTTTGGAGTCAGGGGTTTAGCTTTCTTT. It specifies CASSFGVRGLAFF.

This sequence joins TRBV6-6 and TRBJ2-7, with D uncertain. Germline values: CDR1 MNHNY, CDR2 SVGAGI (reference sequence). The length of the CDR3 is 11 residues. The ends were cut back, 8 bases at V and 4 bases at J, with 9 bases in the middle. CDR3 DNA: TGTGCCAGCGGATCAGAGTACGAGCAGTACTTC. Translated, it gives CASGSEYEQYF.

This sequence joins TRBV5-1 and TRBJ2-1; possible D gene TRBD1, 6 bases. The CDR3 is 12 amino acids. Germline values: CDR1 SGHRS, CDR2 YFSETQ. The V gene lost 4 bases and the J gene lost 9 bases, with 11 bases spanning the gap. CDR3 amino acids: CASSVGAGEQFF. The CDR3 bases are TGCGCCAGCAGCGTGGGGGCGGGTGAGCAGTTCTTC.

This clonotype was found many times. This chain connects TRBV6-1 to TRBJ2-7; the match to TRBD1 covers 7 bases. The ends lost 7 bases at V and 2 bases at J; junction bases unmatched: 5. Looked up from germline, CDR1 is MNHNS and CDR2 is SASEGT. The CDR3 contains 13 residues. The CDR3 loop reads CASTQQGPYEQYV. DNA for the CDR3: TGTGCCAGCACTCAACAGGGGCCCTACGAGCAGTACGTC.

The sample holds a few counts of this clonotype. This chain joins TRBV6-5 and TRBJ1-3; unclear D gene. The CDR3 has 15 residues. V was trimmed by 4 bases and J by 0 bases, leaving 10 bases between them. Germline V gene data show CDR1 as MNHEY and CDR2 as SVGAGI. The CDR3 spells CASSFRPSSGNTIYF. CDR3 DNA sequence: TGTGCCAGCAGTTTCCGACCCAGCTCTGGAAACACCATATATTTT.

The rearrangement links TRBV9 to TRBJ2-3; maybe TRBD2 (6 bases). Looked up from germline, CDR1 is SGDLS and CDR2 is YYNGEE. The germline V and J ends were trimmed by 0 bases and 1 base, with 12 bases remaining between them. CDR3 length equals 16 residues. Here the CDR3 reads CASSVEFGRGTDTQYF. CDR3 DNA sequence: TGTGCCAGCAGCGTAGAGTTCGGGAGAGGCACAGATACGCAGTATTTT.

The chain has TRBV28 and TRBJ2-7; D not certain. Per germline, CDR1 MDHEN and CDR2 SYDVKM. Trimming shortened V by 2 bases and J by 3 bases, and 11 bases separated the two germline ends. This CDR3 contains 14 residues. The CDR3 reads CASSLGRLDYEQYF. Here the CDR3 DNA reads TGTGCCAGCAGTTTAGGGCGGCTGGACTACGAGCAGTACTTC.

The gene calls are TRBV7-3 and TRBJ2-1, with a possible D match to TRBD1 (6 bases). This CDR3 spans 15 amino acids. Germline loops: CDR1 SGHTA, CDR2 FQGTGA. The V and J ends lost 3 bases and 9 bases respectively, with 18 bases between them. The CDR3 here is CASSLMDSLGSEQFF. Written as DNA, the CDR3 is TGTGCCAGCAGCTTGATGGACAGTTTAGGTAGTGAGCAGTTCTTC.

In its sample, this clonotype was seen a few times. The chain couples TRBV12-3 or TRBV12-4 to TRBJ2-5; D remains unclear. V was pared by 5 bases and J by 7 bases, with 20 bases between. The CDR3 is made up of 15 amino acids. The CDR3, as DNA: TGTGCCAGCAGTAACCCCCCAGGAGACTTTGGGACCCAGTACTTC. Protein product: CASSNPPGDFGTQYF.

This clonotype was counted many times. The CDR3: CASSSGAGRNQPQHF. The CDR3 region has the DNA TGTGCCAGCAGTTCAGGGGCAGGACGAAATCAGCCCCAGCATTTT. The chain couples TRBV27 to TRBJ1-5; D is possibly TRBD1 (6 bases). Trimming removed 4 bases from V and 4 bases from J, with 14 bases in between. CDR1 is MNHEY, CDR2 SMNVEV, per germline (reference sequence). The CDR3 is 15 amino acids.

This clonotype was seen at least ten times. The J gene is TRBJ2-5, the V gene TRBV5-1; D is undetermined. The CDR3 sequence is 14 residues long. Looked up from germline, CDR1 is SGHRS and CDR2 is YFSETQ. V lost 0 bases, J lost 5 bases, and 11 bases lay in between. The CDR3 reads CASSLGSKKETQYF. In nucleotides, the CDR3 is TGCGCCAGCAGCTTGGGGTCGAAGAAGGAGACCCAGTACTTC. Together with reference TRBV5-1 and TRBJ2-5, the CDR3 gives the full variable domain: KAGVTQTPRYLIKTRGQQVTLSCSPISGHRSVSWYQQTPGQGLQFLFEYFSETQRNKGNFPGRFSGRQFSNSRSEMNVSTLELGDSALYLCASSLGSKKETQYFGPGTRLLVL.

The rearrangement joins TRBV19 to TRBJ2-2; D assignment may be TRBD1 or TRBD2 (7 bases each). Germline CDR1 LNHDA, CDR2 SQIVND (reference sequence). V was trimmed by 8 bases and J by 0 bases, leaving 13 bases between them. CDR3 length equals 15 residues. In nucleotides, the CDR3 is TGTGCCAGTGGGAGGGGACAGTCGAACACCGGGGAGCTGTTTTTT. Protein sequence: CASGRGQSNTGELFF.

The sample holds many counts of this clonotype. This rearrangement joins TRBV29-1 to TRBJ2-7, with D possibly matching TRBD2 (6 bases). Per the germline V gene, CDR1 is SQVTM and CDR2 is ANQGSEA. This CDR3 is 13 amino acids long. Between the trimmed V and J ends, which lost 6 bases and 3 bases, there was a span of 15 bases. The CDR3, as DNA: TGCAGCGTAGCCCGGGACTCTCTCTACGAGCAGTACTTC. Protein sequence: CSVARDSLYEQYF.